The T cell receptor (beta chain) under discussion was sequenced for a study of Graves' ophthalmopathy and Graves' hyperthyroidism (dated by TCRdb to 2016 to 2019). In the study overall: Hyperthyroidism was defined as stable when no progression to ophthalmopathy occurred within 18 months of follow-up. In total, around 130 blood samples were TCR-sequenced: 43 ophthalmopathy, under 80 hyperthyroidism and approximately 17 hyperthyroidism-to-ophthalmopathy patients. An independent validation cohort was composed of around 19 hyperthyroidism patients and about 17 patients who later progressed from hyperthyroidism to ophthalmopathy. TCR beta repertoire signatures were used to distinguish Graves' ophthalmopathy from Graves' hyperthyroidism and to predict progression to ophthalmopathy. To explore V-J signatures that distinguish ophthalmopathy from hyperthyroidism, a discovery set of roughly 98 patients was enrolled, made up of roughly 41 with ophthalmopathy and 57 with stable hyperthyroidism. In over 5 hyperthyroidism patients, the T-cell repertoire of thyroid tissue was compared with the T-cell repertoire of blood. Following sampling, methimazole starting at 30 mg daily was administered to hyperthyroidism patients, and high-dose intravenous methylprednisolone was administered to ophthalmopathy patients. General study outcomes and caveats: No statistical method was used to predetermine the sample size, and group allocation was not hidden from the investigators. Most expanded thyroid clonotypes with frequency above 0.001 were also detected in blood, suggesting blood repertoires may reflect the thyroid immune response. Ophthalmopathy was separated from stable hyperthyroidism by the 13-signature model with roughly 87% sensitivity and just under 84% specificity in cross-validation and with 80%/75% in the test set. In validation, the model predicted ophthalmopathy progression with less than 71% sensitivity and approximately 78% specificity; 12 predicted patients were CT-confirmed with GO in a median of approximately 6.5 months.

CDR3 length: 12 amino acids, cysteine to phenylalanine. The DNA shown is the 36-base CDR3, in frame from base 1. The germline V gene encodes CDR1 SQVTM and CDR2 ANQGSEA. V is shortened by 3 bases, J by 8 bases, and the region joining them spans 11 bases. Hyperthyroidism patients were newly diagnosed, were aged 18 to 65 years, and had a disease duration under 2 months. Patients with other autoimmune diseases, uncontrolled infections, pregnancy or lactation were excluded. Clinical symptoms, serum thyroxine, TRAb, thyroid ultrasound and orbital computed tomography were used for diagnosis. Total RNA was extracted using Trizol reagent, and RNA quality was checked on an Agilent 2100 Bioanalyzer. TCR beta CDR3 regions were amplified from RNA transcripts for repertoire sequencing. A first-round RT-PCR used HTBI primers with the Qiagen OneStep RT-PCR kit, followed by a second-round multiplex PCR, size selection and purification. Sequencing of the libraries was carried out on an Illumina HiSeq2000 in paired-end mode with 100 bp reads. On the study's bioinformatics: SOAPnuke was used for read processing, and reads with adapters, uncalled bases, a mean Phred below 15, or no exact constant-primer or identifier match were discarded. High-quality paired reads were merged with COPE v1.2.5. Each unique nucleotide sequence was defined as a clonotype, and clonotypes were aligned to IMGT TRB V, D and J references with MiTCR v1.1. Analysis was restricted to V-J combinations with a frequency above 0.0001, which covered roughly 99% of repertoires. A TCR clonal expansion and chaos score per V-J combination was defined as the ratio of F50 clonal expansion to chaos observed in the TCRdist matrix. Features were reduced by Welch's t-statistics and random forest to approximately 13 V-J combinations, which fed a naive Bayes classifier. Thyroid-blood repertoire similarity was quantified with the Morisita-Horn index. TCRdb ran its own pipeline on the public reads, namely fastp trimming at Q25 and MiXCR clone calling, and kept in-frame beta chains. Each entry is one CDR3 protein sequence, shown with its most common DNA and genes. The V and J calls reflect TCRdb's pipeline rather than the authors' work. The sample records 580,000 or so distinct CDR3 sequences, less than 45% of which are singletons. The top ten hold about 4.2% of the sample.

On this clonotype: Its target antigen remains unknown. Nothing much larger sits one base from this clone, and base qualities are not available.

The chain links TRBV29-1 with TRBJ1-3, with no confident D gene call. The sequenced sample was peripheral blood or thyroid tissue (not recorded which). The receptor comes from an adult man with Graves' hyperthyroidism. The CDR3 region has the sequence CSVEGSGYTIYF. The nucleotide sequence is TGCAGCGTTGAGGGGTCTGGCTACACCATATATTTT.